These T cell receptor beta chains were read from a single sample in a study of cytomegalovirus exposure and HLA in healthy donors. The protocol was immunoSEQ multiplex PCR, while the TCRdb copy is restricted to in-frame clones and leaves out a portion. The sample consists of 140,000 or so clones, about three quarters of them appearing once. Sequencing was carried out using PBMCs. These receptors were obtained from a woman aged 25 to 39 in good health and CMV-seronegative. Each CDR3 is given with its conserved first and last residue. Each record gives: clone size, J gene, D gene, V gene, CDR3 DNA, CDR3 protein. The D gene is left open where the match is weak. Not every row has a clone size; where given, it reads once, few, many or a size class.

.	TRBJ2-2	.	TRBV10-2	TGCGCCAGCAGCGTCACCGGGACAAACACCGGGGAGCTGTTTTTT	CASSVTGTNTGELFF
.	TRBJ1-1	.	TRBV9	TGTGCCAGCAGCGTTCGACAGGTGAACACTGAAGCTTTCTTT	CASSVRQVNTEAFF
.	TRBJ1-1	.	TRBV13	TGTGCCAGCAGCTTAAGGGGGATGAACACTGAAGCTTTCTTT	CASSLRGMNTEAFF
.	TRBJ2-7	TRBD1	TRBV14	TGTGCCAGCAGCCAGACCGGGACAGGGGGCTTCGAGCAGTACTTC	CASSQTGTGGFEQYF
.	TRBJ1-2	.	TRBV5-1	TGCGCCAGCAGCTTGCAGGGGATATCGACTTTAGCTAACTATGGCTACACCTTC	CASSLQGISTLANYGYTF
once	TRBJ2-7	.	TRBV9	TGTGCCAGCAGCGTACAGGCGGTAGGGGTGCAGTACTTC	CASSVQAVGVQYF
.	TRBJ2-1	.	TRBV9	TGTGCCAGCAGCTTATACAATGAGCAGTTCTTC	CASSLYNEQFF
.	TRBJ1-3	TRBD1	TRBV19	TGTGCCAGTAGTACTGACAGGGTACTTGGAAACACCATATATTTT	CASSTDRVLGNTIYF
.	TRBJ2-5	.	TRBV5-6	TGTGCCAGCAGCCCCCCTAGTTCGGGGGAGACCCAGTACTTC	CASSPPSSGETQYF
.	TRBJ2-1	TRBD2	TRBV27	TGTGCCAGCAGTTTTCCAACTAGCGGGGGGTACAATGAGCAGTTCTTC	CASSFPTSGGYNEQFF
.	TRBJ2-5	TRBD1	TRBV6-5	TGTGCCAGCAGTACAGGGGGTCTCCAAGAGACCCAGTACTTC	CASSTGGLQETQYF
once	TRBJ2-1	.	TRBV19	TGTGCCAGTAGTATAGCCGGGACTTGGAATGAGCAGTTCTTC	CASSIAGTWNEQFF
.	TRBJ2-2	.	TRBV6-5	TGTGCCAGCAGTTATTTCCCGGACAGCACCGGGGAGCTGTTTTTT	CASSYFPDSTGELFF
.	TRBJ2-6	.	TRBV30	TGTGCCTGGCTCGCCGGCTCTGGGGCCAACGTCCTGACTTTC	CAWLAGSGANVLTF
once	TRBJ1-1	.	TRBV7-9	TGTGCCAGCAGCTTAAACATTCCTGAAGCTTTCTTT	CASSLNIPEAFF
few	TRBJ2-3	TRBD2	TRBV9	TGTGCCAGCAGCCCCCGGAGTAGCGGGGGAACAGATACGCAGTATTTT	CASSPRSSGGTDTQYF
.	TRBJ2-3	.	TRBV6-5	TGTGCCAGCAGTTCCCCCCGGGGAAGCACAGATACGCAGTATTTT	CASSSPRGSTDTQYF
.	TRBJ1-3	.	TRBV13	TGTGCCAGCAGCTTACCAGGCTCTGGAAACACCATATATTTT	CASSLPGSGNTIYF
once	TRBJ1-6	TRBD1	TRBV6-5	TGTGCCAGCAGTTTCGGGACAGTTAGCTCACCCTTCCACTTT	CASSFGTVSSPFHF
.	TRBJ1-2	TRBD1	TRBV19	TGTGCCAGTAGTCGCAGACAGGGCCAAGGGAATGGCTACACCTTC	CASSRRQGQGNGYTF
.	TRBJ2-3	.	TRBV10-1	TGCGCCAGCAGCGAGGCCGGTGGGGGGGGCGCAGATACGCAGTATTTT	CASSEAGGGGADTQYF